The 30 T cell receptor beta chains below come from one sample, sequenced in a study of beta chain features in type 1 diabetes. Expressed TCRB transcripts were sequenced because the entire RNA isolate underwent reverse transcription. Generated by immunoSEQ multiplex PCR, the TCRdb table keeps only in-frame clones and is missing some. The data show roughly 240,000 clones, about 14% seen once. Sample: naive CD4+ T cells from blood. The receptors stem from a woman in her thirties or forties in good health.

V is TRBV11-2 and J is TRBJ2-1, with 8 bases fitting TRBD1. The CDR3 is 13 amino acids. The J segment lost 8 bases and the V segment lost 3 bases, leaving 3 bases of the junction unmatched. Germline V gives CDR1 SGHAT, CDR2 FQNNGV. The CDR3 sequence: CASSLDRVYEQFF. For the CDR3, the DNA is TGTGCCAGCAGCTTGGACAGGGTCTATGAGCAGTTCTTC.

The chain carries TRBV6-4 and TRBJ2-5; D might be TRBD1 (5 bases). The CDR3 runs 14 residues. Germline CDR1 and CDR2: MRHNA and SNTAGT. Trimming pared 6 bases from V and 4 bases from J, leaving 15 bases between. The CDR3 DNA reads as TGTGCCAGCAGCCAGGGTGGTTTCGGAGAGACCCAGTACTTC. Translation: CASSQGGFGETQYF.

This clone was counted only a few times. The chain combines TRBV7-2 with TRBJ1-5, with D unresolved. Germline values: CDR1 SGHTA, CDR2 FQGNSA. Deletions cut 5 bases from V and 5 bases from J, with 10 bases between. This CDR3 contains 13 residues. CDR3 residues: CASSPTVDQPQHF. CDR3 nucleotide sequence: TGTGCCAGCAGCCCAACGGTGGATCAGCCCCAGCATTTT.

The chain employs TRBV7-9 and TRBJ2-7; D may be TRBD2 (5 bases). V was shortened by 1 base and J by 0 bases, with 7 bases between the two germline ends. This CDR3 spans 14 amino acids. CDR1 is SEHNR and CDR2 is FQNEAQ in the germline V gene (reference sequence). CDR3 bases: TGTGCCAGCAGCTTAGTAGGGAGCTCCTACGAGCAGTACTTC. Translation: CASSLVGSSYEQYF.

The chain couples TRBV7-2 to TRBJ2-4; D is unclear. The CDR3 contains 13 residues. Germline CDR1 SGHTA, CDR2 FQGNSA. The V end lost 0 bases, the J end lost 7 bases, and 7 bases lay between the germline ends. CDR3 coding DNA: TGTGCCAGCAGCTTAGCGATGAGCAACATTCAGTACTTC. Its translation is CASSLAMSNIQYF.

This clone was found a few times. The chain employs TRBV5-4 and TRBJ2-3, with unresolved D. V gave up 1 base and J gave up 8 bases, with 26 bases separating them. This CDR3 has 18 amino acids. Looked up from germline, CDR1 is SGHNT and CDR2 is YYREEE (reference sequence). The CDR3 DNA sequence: TGTGCCAGCAGCTTGCCTGGTCGCCAGCCTAGTCCACACGGTACGCAGTATTTT. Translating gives CASSLPGRQPSPHGTQYF.

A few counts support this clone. In DNA form, the CDR3 reads TGTGCCAGCAGCTTGATCCTGGGGGGTGGCGGCTACACCTTC. It yields the protein CASSLILGGGGYTF. This chain joins TRBV5-5 and TRBJ1-2, with D possibly TRBD1 on 5 matching bases. Germline-derived CDR1 and CDR2 are SGHKS and YYEKEE (reference sequence). V shed 1 base and J shed 8 bases, with 15 bases lying between them. The CDR3 sequence is 14 residues long.

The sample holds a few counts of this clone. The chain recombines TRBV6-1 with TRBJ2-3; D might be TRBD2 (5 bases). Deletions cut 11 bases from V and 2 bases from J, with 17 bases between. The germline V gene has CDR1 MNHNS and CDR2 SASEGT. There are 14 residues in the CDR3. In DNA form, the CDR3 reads TGTGCCGGAGGACCGTCGTGGGTCACAGATACGCAGTATTTT. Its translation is CAGGPSWVTDTQYF.

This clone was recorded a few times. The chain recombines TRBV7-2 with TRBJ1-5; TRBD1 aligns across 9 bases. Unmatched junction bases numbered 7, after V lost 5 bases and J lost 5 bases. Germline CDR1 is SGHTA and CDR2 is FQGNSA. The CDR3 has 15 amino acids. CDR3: CASSILQGAHQPQHF. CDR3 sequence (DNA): TGTGCCAGCAGCATCTTACAGGGGGCTCATCAGCCCCAGCATTTT.

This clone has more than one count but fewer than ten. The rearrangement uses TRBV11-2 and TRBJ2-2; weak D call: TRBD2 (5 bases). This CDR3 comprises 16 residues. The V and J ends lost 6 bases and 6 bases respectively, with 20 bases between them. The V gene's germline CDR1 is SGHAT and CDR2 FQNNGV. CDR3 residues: CASRSLYQRLSGELFF. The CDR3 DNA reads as TGTGCCAGCAGGTCCCTGTACCAGCGGTTGTCCGGGGAGCTGTTTTTT.

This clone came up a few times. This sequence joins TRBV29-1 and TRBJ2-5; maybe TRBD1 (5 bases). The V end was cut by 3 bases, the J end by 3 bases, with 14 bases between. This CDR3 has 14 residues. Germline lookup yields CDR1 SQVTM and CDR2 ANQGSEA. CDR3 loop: CSVDDFVREETQYF. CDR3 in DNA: TGCAGCGTTGATGATTTCGTCAGGGAAGAGACCCAGTACTTC.

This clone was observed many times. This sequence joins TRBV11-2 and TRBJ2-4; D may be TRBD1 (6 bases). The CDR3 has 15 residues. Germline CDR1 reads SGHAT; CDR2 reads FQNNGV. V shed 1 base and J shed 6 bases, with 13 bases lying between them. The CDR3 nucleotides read TGTGCCAGCAGCTTAGTTGGGGCCAGGGGAAACATTCAGTACTTC. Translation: CASSLVGARGNIQYF.

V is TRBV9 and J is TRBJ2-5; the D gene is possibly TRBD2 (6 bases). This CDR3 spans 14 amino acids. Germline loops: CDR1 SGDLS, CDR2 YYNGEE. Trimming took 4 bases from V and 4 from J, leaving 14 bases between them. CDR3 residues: CASSLGLRGETQYF. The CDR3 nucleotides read TGTGCCAGCAGCCTTGGACTGCGGGGAGAGACCCAGTACTTC.

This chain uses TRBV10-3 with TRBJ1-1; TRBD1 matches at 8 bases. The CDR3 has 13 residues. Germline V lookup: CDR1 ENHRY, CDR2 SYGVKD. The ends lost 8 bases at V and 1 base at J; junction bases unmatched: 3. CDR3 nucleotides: TGTGCCATCGGGGGACAGGAGAACACTGAAGCTTTCTTT. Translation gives CAIGGQENTEAFF.

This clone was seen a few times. For the CDR3, the DNA is TGTGCCAGCAGTGAACTTGACCAGGGTATCTCGGATGAGCAGTTCTTC. It specifies CASSELDQGISDEQFF. The chain uses TRBV25-1 and TRBJ2-1, with D possibly being TRBD1 (5 bases). The germline V gene has CDR1 MGHDK and CDR2 SYGVNS. The CDR3 loop spans 16 amino acids. Trimming left V 2 bases short and J 8 bases short, with 19 bases between.

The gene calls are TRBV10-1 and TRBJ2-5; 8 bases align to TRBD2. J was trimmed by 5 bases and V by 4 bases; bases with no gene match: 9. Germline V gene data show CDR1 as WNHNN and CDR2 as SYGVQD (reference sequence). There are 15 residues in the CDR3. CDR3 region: CASSGKRGPSETQYF. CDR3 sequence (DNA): TGCGCCAGCAGTGGGAAGCGGGGGCCCTCGGAGACCCAGTACTTC.

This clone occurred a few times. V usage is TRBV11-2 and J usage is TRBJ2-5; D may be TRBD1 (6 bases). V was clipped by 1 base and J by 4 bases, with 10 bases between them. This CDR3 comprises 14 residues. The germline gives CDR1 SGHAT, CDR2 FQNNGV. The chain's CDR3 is CASSLVRGTETQYF. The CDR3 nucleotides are TGTGCCAGCAGCTTAGTTAGGGGGACAGAGACCCAGTACTTC.

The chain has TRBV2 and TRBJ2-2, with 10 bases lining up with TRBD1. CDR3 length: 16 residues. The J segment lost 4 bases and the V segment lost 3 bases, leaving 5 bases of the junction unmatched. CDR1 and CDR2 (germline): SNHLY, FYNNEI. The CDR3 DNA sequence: TGTGCCAGCAGTGACCCGGGACAGGGGTTCACCGGGGAGCTGTTTTTT. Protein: CASSDPGQGFTGELFF.

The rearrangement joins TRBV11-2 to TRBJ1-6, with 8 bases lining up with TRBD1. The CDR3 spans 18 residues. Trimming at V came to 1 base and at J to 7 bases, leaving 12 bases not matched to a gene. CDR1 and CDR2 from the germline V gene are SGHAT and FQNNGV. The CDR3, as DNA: TGTGCCAGCAGCTTAGGTCCCCCAGGACAGGGATTGAATTCACCCCTCCACTTT. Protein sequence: CASSLGPPGQGLNSPLHF.

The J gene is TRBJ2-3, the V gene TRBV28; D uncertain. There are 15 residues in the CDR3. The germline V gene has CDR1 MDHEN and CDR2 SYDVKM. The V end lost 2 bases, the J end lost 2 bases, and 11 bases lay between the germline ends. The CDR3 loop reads CASSLGGRATDTQYF. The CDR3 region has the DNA TGTGCCAGCAGTTTAGGTGGGCGAGCCACAGATACGCAGTATTTT.

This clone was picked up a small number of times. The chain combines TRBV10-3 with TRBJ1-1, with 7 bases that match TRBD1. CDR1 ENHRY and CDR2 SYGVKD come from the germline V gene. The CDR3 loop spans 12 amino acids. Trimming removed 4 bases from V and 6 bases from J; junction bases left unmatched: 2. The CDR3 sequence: CAISVTGAEAFF. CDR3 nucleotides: TGTGCCATCAGTGTAACAGGGGCTGAAGCTTTCTTT.

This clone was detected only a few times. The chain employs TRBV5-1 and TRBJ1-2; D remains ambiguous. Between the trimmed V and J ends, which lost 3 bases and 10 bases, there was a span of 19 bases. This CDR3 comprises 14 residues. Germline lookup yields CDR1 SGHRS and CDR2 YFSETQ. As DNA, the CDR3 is TGCGCCAGCAGCTGGACGACCTCCGCAGCGGACTACACCTTC. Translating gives CASSWTTSAADYTF.

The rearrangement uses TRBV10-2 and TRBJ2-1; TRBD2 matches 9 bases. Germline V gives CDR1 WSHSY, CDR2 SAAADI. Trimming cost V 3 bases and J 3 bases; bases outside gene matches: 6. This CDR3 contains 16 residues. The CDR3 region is CASSERSGGLYNEQFF. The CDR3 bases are TGCGCCAGCAGTGAACGTAGCGGGGGCCTCTACAATGAGCAGTTCTTC.

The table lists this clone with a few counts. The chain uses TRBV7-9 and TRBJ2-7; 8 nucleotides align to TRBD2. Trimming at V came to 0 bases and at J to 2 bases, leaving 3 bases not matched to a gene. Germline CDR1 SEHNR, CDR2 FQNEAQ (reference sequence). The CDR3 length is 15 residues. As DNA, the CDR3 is TGTGCCAGCAGCTTAGCAGCGGGGGCCCCCTACGAGCAGTACTTC. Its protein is CASSLAAGAPYEQYF.

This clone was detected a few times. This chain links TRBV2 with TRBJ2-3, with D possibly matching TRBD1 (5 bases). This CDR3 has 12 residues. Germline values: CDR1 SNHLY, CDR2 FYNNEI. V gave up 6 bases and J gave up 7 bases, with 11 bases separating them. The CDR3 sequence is CASRSDTNTQYF. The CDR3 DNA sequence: TGTGCCAGCAGATCGGACACCAATACGCAGTATTTT.

The CDR3 DNA reads TGTGCCATCACCAGAACCGGGACAGGGGACAATGAGCAGTTCTTC. Translated: CAITRTGTGDNEQFF. V is TRBV10-3 and J is TRBJ2-1, with TRBD1 matching 10 bases. The germline gives CDR1 ENHRY, CDR2 SYGVKD. The ends lost 7 bases at V and 5 bases at J; junction bases unmatched: 8. This CDR3 is 15 amino acids long.

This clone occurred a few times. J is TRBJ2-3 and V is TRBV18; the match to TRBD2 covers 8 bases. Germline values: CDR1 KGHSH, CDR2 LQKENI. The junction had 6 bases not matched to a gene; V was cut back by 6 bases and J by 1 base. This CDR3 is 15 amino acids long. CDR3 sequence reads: CASSEGTRGTDTQYF. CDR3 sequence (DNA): TGTGCCAGCTCCGAAGGGACTAGGGGCACAGATACGCAGTATTTT.

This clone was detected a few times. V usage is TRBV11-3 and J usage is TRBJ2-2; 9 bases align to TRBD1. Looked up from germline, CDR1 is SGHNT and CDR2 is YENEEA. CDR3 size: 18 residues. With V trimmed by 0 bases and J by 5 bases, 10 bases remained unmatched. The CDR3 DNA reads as TGTGCCAGCAGCTTAGAGTTTCTTGGGACAGGGAAGACCGGGGAGCTGTTTTTT. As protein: CASSLEFLGTGKTGELFF.

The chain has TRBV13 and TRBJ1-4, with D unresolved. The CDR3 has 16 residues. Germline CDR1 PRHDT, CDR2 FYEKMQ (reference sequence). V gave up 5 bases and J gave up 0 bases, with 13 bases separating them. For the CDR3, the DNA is TGTGCCAGCAGCCAGGCCCAGTCCGCAACTAATGAAAAACTGTTTTTT. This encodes CASSQAQSATNEKLFF.

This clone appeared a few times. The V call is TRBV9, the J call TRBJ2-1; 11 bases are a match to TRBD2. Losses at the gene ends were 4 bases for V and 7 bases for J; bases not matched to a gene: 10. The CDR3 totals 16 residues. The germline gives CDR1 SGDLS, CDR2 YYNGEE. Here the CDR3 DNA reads TGTGCCAGCAGCTCGCGACTAGCGGGGTCCCCGAATGAGCAGTTCTTC. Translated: CASSSRLAGSPNEQFF.